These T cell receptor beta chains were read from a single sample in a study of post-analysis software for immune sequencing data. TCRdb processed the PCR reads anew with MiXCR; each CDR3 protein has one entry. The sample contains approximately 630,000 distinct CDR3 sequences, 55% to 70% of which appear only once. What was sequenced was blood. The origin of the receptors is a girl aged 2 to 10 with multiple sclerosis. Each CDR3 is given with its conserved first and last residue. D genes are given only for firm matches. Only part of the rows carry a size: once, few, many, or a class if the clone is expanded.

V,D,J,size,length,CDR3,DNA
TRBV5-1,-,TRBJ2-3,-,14,CASSLASESDTQYF,TGCGCCAGCAGCTTGGCTAGCGAATCAGATACGCAGTATTTT
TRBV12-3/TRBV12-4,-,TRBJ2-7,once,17,CASSFDGGGQGPYEQYF,TGTGCCAGCAGTTTCGACGGGGGGGGACAGGGTCCCTACGAGCAGTACTTC
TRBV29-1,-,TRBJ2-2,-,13,CSAAEYGAGELFF,TGCAGCGCCGCGGAATATGGGGCCGGGGAGCTGTTTTTT
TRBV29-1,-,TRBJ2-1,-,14,CSVDGGPDINEQFF,TGCAGCGTTGACGGCGGGCCAGACATCAATGAGCAGTTCTTC
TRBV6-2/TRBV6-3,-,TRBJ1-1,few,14,CASSYWEENTEAFF,TGTGCCAGCAGTTACTGGGAGGAGAACACTGAAGCTTTCTTT
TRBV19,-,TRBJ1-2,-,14,CASKPKPVAYGYTF,TGTGCCAGTAAGCCAAAACCGGTCGCCTATGGCTACACCTTC
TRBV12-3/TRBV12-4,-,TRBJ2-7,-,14,CASSSGGLAREQYF,TGTGCCAGCAGTTCCGGTGGGCTAGCCCGCGAGCAGTACTTC
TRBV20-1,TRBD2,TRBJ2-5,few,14,CSAREAGKQETQYF,TGCAGTGCTAGGGAAGCGGGGAAGCAAGAGACCCAGTACTTC
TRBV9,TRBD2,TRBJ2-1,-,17,CASSVAGKREPYNEQFF,TGTGCCAGCAGCGTAGCTGGGAAGCGGGAGCCCTACAATGAGCAGTTCTTC
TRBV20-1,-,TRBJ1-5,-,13,CSAYSGPDQPQHF,TGCAGTGCTTATTCAGGGCCGGATCAGCCCCAGCATTTT
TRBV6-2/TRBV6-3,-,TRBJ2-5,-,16,CASSLYQGRADETQYF,TGTGCCAGCAGTTTGTACCAAGGCAGGGCCGATGAGACCCAGTACTTC
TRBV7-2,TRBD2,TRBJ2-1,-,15,CASSSRGYDYNEQFF,TGTGCCAGCAGCTCGCGGGGGTACGACTACAATGAGCAGTTCTTC
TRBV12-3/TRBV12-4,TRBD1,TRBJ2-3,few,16,CASSSDRGRATDTQYF,TGTGCCAGCAGTTCCGACAGGGGGCGAGCTACAGATACGCAGTATTTT
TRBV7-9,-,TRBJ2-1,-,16,CASSLARGMGDNEQFF,TGTGCCAGCAGCTTAGCGCGGGGAATGGGAGACAATGAGCAGTTCTTC
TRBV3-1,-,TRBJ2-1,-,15,CASSLSVDSYNEQFF,TGTGCCAGCAGCCTTAGCGTAGACTCCTACAATGAGCAGTTCTTC
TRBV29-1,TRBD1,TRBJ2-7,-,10,CSVVKGAQYF,TGCAGCGTTGTTAAGGGGGCGCAGTACTTC
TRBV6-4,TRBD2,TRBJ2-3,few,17,CASSAETSGRGTDTQYF,TGTGCCAGCAGTGCCGAGACTAGCGGGAGAGGCACAGATACGCAGTATTTT
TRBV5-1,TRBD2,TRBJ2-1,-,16,CASSLPSGGVNNEQFF,TGCGCCAGCAGCCTGCCTAGCGGGGGGGTTAACAATGAGCAGTTCTTC
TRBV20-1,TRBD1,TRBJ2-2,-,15,CSASVPGGNTGELFF,TGCAGTGCTAGTGTACCAGGGGGTAACACCGGGGAGCTGTTTTTT
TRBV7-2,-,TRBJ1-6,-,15,CASSLVSDPNSPLHF,TGTGCCAGCAGCTTAGTTTCCGATCCGAATTCACCCCTCCACTTT
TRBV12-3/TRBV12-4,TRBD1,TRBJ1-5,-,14,CASAQGASNQPQHF,TGTGCCAGCGCACAGGGGGCAAGCAATCAGCCCCAGCATTTT
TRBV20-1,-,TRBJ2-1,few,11,CSAGLYNEQFF,TGCAGTGCTGGTCTTTACAATGAGCAGTTCTTC